The present TCR beta chain was sequenced within a study of read filtering for tumor transcriptome and immune sequencing. Study findings and constraints: This fraction held mixed bone marrow immune cells after CD138-negative sorting. Even smaller IR-seq throughput identified most shared clonotypes. Correlation between methods rose after single-read clonotypes were removed.

The CDR3 spans 20 residues. Germline CDR1 DFQATT, CDR2 SNEGSKA (reference sequence). J lost 0 bases, V lost 5 bases, and 13 bases had no gene match. Sampling of bone marrow took place during active disease in every patient. From roughly 400 ng of RNA, a library with molecular barcoded alpha/delta and beta/gamma adaptors was made. TCRdb called the reads again in MiXCR, with one record for every CDR3 protein. The sample yields about 62,000 distinct CDR3 sequences, approximately 19% seen once. Worth noting for this clonotype: Its specificity is not known.

The sequence came from a donor over 35 with multiple myeloma. Input material: a population of CD138-negative cells sorted from bone marrow. The chain combines TRBV20-1 with TRBJ2-1; 16 nucleotides align to TRBD2. The DNA for the CDR3 is TGCAGTGCTGAGGCTCTCCCGGGACTAGCGGGAGGGAGCTCCTACAATGAGCAGTTCTTC. It yields the protein CSAEALPGLAGGSSYNEQFF.